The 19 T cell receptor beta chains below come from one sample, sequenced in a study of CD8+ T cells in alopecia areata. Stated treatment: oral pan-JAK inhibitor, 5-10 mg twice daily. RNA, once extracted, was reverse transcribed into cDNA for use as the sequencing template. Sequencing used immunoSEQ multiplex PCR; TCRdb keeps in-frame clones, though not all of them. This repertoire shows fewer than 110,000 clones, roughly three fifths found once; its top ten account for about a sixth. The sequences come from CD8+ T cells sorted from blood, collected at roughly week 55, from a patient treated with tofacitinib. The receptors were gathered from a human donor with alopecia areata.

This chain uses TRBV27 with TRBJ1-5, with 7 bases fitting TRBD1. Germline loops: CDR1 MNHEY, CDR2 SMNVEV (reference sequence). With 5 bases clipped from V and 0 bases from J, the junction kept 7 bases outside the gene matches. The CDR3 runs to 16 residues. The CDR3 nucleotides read TGTGCCAGCAGTCCGCTGACAGGGTTTAGCAATCAGCCCCAGCATTTT. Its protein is CASSPLTGFSNQPQHF.

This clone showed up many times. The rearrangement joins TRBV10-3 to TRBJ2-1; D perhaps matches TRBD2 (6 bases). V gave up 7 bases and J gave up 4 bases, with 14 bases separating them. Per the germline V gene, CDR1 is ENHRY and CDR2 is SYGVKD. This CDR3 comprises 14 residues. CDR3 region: CAIKPGLEYNEQFF. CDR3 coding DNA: TGTGCCATCAAGCCGGGACTCGAGTACAATGAGCAGTTCTTC.

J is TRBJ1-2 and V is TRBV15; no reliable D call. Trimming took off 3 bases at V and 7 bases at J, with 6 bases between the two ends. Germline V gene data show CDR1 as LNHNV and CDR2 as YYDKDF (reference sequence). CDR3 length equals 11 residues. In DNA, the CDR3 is TGTGCCACCAGCAGTGGGATTGGCTACACCTTC. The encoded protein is CATSSGIGYTF.

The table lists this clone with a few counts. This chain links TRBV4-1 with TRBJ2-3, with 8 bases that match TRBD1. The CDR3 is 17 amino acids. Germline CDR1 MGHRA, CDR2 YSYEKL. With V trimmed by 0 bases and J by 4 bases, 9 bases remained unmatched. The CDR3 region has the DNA TGCGCCAGCAGCCAAGAGAGGACAGGGAGATTAGCAGATACGCAGTATTTT. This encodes CASSQERTGRLADTQYF.

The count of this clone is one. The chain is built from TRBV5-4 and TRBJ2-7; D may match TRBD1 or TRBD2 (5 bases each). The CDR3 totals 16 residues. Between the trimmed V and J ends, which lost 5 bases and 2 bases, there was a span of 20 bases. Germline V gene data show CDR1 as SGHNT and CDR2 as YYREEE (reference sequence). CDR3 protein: CASSPEPGSGTYEQYF. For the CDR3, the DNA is TGTGCCAGCAGTCCGGAACCGGGATCAGGGACCTACGAGCAGTACTTC.

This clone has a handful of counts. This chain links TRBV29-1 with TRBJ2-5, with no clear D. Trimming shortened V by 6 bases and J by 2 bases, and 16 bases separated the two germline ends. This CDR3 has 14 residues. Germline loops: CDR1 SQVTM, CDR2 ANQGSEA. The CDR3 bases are TGCAGCGTGAGAAAAAACGGGCCGCAAGAGACCCAGTACTTC. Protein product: CSVRKNGPQETQYF.

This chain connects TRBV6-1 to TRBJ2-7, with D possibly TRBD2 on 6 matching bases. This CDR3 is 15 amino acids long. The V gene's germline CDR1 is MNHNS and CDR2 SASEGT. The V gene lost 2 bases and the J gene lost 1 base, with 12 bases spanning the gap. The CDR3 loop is CASSEWASDSYEQYF. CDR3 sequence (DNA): TGTGCCAGCAGTGAATGGGCTAGCGATTCCTACGAGCAGTACTTC.

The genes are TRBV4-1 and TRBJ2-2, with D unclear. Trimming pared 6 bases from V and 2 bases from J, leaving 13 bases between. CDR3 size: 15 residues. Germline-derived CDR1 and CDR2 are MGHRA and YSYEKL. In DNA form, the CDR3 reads TGCGCCAGCAGTCGTTCAGATATCAACACCGGGGAGCTGTTTTTT. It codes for CASSRSDINTGELFF.

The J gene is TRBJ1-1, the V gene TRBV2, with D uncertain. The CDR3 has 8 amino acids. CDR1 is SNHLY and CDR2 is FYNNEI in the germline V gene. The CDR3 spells CVTEEAFF. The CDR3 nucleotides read TGTGTCACCGAGGAAGCTTTCTTT.

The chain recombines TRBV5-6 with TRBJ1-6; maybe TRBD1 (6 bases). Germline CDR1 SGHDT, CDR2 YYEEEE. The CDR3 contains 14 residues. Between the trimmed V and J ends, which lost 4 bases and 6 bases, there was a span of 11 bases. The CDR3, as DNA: TGTGCCAGCAGCAGGGGGGGACGTAATTCACCCCTCCACTTT. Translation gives CASSRGGRNSPLHF.

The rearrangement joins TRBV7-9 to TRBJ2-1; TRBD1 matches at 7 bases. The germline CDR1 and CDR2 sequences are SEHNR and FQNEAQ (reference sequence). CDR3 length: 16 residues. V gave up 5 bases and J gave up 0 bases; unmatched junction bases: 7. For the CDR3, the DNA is TGTGCCAGCAGCCAACGGGACAGCAGCTCCTACAATGAGCAGTTCTTC. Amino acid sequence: CASSQRDSSSYNEQFF.

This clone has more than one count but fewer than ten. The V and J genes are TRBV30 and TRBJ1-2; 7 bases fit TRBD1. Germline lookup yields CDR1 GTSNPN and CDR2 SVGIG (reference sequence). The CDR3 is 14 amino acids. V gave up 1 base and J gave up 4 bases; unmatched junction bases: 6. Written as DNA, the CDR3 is TGTGCCTGGAGTGGGGACAGAACCCTCTATGGCTACACCTTC. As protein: CAWSGDRTLYGYTF. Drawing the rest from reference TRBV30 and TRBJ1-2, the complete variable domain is SQTIHQWPATLVQPVGSPLSLECTVEGTSNPNLYWYRQAAGRGLQLLFYSVGIGQISSEVPQNLSASRPQDRQFILSSKKLLLSDSGFYLCAWSGDRTLYGYTFGSGTRLTVV.

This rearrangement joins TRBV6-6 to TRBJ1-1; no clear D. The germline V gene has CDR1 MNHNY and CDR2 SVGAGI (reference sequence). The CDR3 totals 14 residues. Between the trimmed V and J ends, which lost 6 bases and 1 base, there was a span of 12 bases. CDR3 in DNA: TGTGCCAGCAGCCTAACTTCGTCGAACACTGAAGCTTTCTTT. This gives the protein CASSLTSSNTEAFF.

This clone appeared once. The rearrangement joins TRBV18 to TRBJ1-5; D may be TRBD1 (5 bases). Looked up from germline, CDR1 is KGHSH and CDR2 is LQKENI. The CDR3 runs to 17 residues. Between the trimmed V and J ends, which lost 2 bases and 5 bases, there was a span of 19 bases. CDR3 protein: CASSPSGRVSSDQPQHF. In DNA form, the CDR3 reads TGTGCCAGCTCACCATCAGGGAGGGTTAGTTCGGATCAGCCCCAGCATTTT.

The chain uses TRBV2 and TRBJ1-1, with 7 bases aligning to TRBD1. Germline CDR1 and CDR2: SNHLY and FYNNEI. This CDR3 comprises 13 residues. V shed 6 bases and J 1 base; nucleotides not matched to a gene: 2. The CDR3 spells CASRDRKNTEAFF. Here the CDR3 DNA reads TGTGCCAGCAGGGACAGGAAGAACACTGAAGCTTTCTTT.

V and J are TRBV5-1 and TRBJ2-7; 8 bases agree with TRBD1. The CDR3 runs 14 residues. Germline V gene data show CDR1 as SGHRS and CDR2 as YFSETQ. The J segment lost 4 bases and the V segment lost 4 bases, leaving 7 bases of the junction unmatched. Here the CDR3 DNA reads TGCGCCAGCAGCAATACAGGGGGGACTTACGAGCAGTACTTC. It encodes CASSNTGGTYEQYF.

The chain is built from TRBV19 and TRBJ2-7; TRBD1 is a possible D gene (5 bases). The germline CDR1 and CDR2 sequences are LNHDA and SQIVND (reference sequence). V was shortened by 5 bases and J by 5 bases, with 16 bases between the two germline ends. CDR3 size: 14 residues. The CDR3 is CASSVASARDEQYF. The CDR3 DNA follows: TGTGCCAGTAGTGTGGCGTCGGCCAGGGACGAGCAGTACTTC.

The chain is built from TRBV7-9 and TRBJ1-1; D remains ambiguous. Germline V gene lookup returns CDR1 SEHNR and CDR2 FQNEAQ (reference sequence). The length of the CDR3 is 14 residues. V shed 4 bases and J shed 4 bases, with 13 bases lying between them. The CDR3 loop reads CASSSPTRGTEAFF. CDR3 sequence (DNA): TGTGCCAGCAGCTCCCCAACGCGGGGCACTGAAGCTTTCTTT.

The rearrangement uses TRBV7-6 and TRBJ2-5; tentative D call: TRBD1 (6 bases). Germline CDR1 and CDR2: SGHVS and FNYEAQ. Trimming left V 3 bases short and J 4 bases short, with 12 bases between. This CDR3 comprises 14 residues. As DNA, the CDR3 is TGTGCCAGCAGCTTGGGTGGGGGCGCAGAGACCCAGTACTTC. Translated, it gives CASSLGGGAETQYF.